This is a list of T cell receptor beta chains from one sample in a study of cytomegalovirus exposure and HLA in healthy donors. Assay: immunoSEQ multiplex PCR; the TCRdb copy retains only in-frame clones and omits some. The sample yields 90,000 to 150,000 clones, roughly 63% seen once. Material for sequencing was PBMCs. The receptors were sampled from a man aged 35 to 55 in good health and CMV-seropositive. Both conserved end residues are part of each CDR3. A D gene is named only where the DNA matches it firmly. Clone size is stated in some rows and not others, as once, few, many or a class when expanded.

v_call: TRBV18
j_call: TRBJ2-7
clone_size: -
d_call: -
cdr3_nt: TGTGCCAGCTCACCACCGGGCAGTTACGAGCAGTACTTC
cdr3_aa: CASSPPGSYEQYF

v_call: TRBV6-1
j_call: TRBJ2-3
clone_size: -
d_call: TRBD2
cdr3_nt: TGTGCCACGGGGACTAGCGTTTGGACAGATACGCAGTATTTT
cdr3_aa: CATGTSVWTDTQYF

v_call: TRBV6-6
j_call: TRBJ2-3
clone_size: few
d_call: -
cdr3_nt: TGTGCCAGCAGTCCCCACACAGATACGCAGTATTTT
cdr3_aa: CASSPHTDTQYF

v_call: TRBV11-1
j_call: TRBJ2-3
clone_size: -
d_call: -
cdr3_nt: TGTGCCAGCAGTCCAGCTGACCTAGACAGGACGAGGGGGCAGTATTTT
cdr3_aa: CASSPADLDRTRGQYF

v_call: TRBV5-1
j_call: TRBJ2-7
clone_size: -
d_call: TRBD1
cdr3_nt: TGCGCCAGCAGCTTTGGCCAGTCACAGGGGGGAGACGAGCAGTACTTC
cdr3_aa: CASSFGQSQGGDEQYF

v_call: TRBV27
j_call: TRBJ1-2
clone_size: -
d_call: TRBD1
cdr3_nt: TGTGCCAGCAAAGACAGGGGTAACTATGGCTACACCTTC
cdr3_aa: CASKDRGNYGYTF

v_call: TRBV5-1
j_call: TRBJ1-4
clone_size: few
d_call: -
cdr3_nt: TGCGCCAGCACCTTGGATCTCTGGGGGGGTGCTGAAGGAAAACTGTTTTTT
cdr3_aa: CASTLDLWGGAEGKLFF

v_call: TRBV7-3
j_call: TRBJ1-1
clone_size: -
d_call: TRBD1
cdr3_nt: TGTGCCAGCAGCTGGACAGGAAACACTGAAGCTTTCTTT
cdr3_aa: CASSWTGNTEAFF

v_call: TRBV5-5
j_call: TRBJ1-5
clone_size: -
d_call: -
cdr3_nt: TGTGCCAGCAGCGCGGGGGGCATTACTCAGCCCCAGCATTTT
cdr3_aa: CASSAGGITQPQHF

v_call: TRBV5-1
j_call: TRBJ2-7
clone_size: -
d_call: TRBD1
cdr3_nt: TGCGCCAGCAGCTTCAGCACAGGGGATGACCACGAGCAGTACTTC
cdr3_aa: CASSFSTGDDHEQYF

v_call: TRBV29-1
j_call: TRBJ1-2
clone_size: -
d_call: -
cdr3_nt: TGCAGCGTTAGTCAAGATGGAGTTAACTATGGCTACACCTTC
cdr3_aa: CSVSQDGVNYGYTF

v_call: TRBV7-8
j_call: TRBJ2-2
clone_size: -
d_call: -
cdr3_nt: TGTGCCAGCAGCTTGACTCCCTCGGGGGAGCTGTTTTTT
cdr3_aa: CASSLTPSGELFF

v_call: TRBV27
j_call: TRBJ2-2
clone_size: few
d_call: -
cdr3_nt: TGTGCCAGCAGTCGGCAGACAGGCGGGGGAACCGGGGAGCTGTTTTTT
cdr3_aa: CASSRQTGGGTGELFF

v_call: TRBV6-5
j_call: TRBJ1-2
clone_size: few
d_call: TRBD1
cdr3_nt: TGTGCCAGCAGTTACTCGTACCGACAGGGATATGGCTACACCTTC
cdr3_aa: CASSYSYRQGYGYTF

v_call: TRBV5-1
j_call: TRBJ2-5
clone_size: -
d_call: -
cdr3_nt: TGCGCCAGCAGTCTATTTGGGGGCGAGACCCAGTACTTC
cdr3_aa: CASSLFGGETQYF

v_call: TRBV7-2
j_call: TRBJ1-1
clone_size: -
d_call: -
cdr3_nt: TGTGCCAGCAGCTTGGAGATAGGAATGAACACTGAAGCTTTCTTT
cdr3_aa: CASSLEIGMNTEAFF

v_call: TRBV7-2
j_call: TRBJ1-5
clone_size: -
d_call: -
cdr3_nt: TGTGCCAGCAGCTTGGATCGGGATCAGCCCCAGCATTTT
cdr3_aa: CASSLDRDQPQHF

v_call: TRBV2
j_call: TRBJ1-3
clone_size: -
d_call: -
cdr3_nt: TGTGCCAGCAGTGTTTCGGGAAACACCATATATTTT
cdr3_aa: CASSVSGNTIYF

v_call: TRBV9
j_call: TRBJ1-1
clone_size: once
d_call: -
cdr3_nt: TGTGCCAGCAGCGTAGGACAGAAGGAGCCTGAAGCTTTCTTT
cdr3_aa: CASSVGQKEPEAFF

v_call: TRBV21-1
j_call: TRBJ2-5
clone_size: -
d_call: -
cdr3_nt: TGTGCCAGCAGCAAAGTAGACTGGAAAGAGACCCAGTACTTC
cdr3_aa: CASSKVDWKETQYF

v_call: TRBV15
j_call: TRBJ2-6
clone_size: -
d_call: -
cdr3_nt: TGTGCCACCAGCAGAGGGGGAGCCGGGGCCAACGTCCTGACTTTC
cdr3_aa: CATSRGGAGANVLTF

v_call: TRBV9
j_call: TRBJ2-7
clone_size: few
d_call: TRBD2
cdr3_nt: TGTGCCAGCAGCGGGGGGACTAGGGGACGCGAGCAGTACTTC
cdr3_aa: CASSGGTRGREQYF

v_call: TRBV6-5
j_call: TRBJ1-6
clone_size: -
d_call: -
cdr3_nt: TGTGCCAGCAGCAGACAGCCCTATAATTCACCCCTCCACTTT
cdr3_aa: CASSRQPYNSPLHF

v_call: TRBV28
j_call: TRBJ2-7
clone_size: -
d_call: TRBD1
cdr3_nt: TGTGCCAGCAGTTTAGGGACAGGGGGACACGAGCAGTACTTC
cdr3_aa: CASSLGTGGHEQYF

v_call: TRBV2
j_call: TRBJ2-1
clone_size: -
d_call: TRBD2
cdr3_nt: TGTGCCAGCAGTCTAGCGGGCAGGTACAATGAGCAGTTCTTC
cdr3_aa: CASSLAGRYNEQFF

v_call: TRBV5-1
j_call: TRBJ1-4
clone_size: -
d_call: TRBD1
cdr3_nt: TGCGCCAGCAGCTTAACAGGGGGTAGGACTAATGAAAAACTGTTTTTT
cdr3_aa: CASSLTGGRTNEKLFF

v_call: TRBV5-1
j_call: TRBJ2-5
clone_size: -
d_call: TRBD1
cdr3_nt: TGCGCCAGCAGCTTAGCCGGGACAGAACAAGAGACCCAGTACTTC
cdr3_aa: CASSLAGTEQETQYF

v_call: TRBV5-6
j_call: TRBJ2-7
clone_size: many
d_call: TRBD1
cdr3_nt: TGTGCCAGCACCCAAGGACAGGGGGGCCTCTACGAGCAGTACTTC
cdr3_aa: CASTQGQGGLYEQYF

v_call: TRBV5-4
j_call: TRBJ1-2
clone_size: few
d_call: TRBD1
cdr3_nt: TGTGCCAGCAGCCCAGGGACAGGGGGGAACTATGGCTACACCTTC
cdr3_aa: CASSPGTGGNYGYTF

v_call: TRBV28
j_call: TRBJ2-5
clone_size: -
d_call: -
cdr3_nt: TGTGCCAGCAGTTCGGGCCAAGAGACCCAGTACTTC
cdr3_aa: CASSSGQETQYF

v_call: TRBV6-5
j_call: TRBJ1-1
clone_size: once
d_call: -
cdr3_nt: TGTGCCAGCAGTTGGGCAGAAGTTAACACTGAAGCTTTCTTT
cdr3_aa: CASSWAEVNTEAFF

v_call: TRBV15
j_call: TRBJ2-1
clone_size: few
d_call: TRBD2
cdr3_nt: TGTGCCACCAGCAGAGATAGGGGACTAGCGGGAATGGATGAGCAGTTCTTC
cdr3_aa: CATSRDRGLAGMDEQFF

v_call: TRBV7-9
j_call: TRBJ2-5
clone_size: once
d_call: -
cdr3_nt: TGTGCCAGCAGCTCGACTACAGAGACCCAGTACTTC
cdr3_aa: CASSSTTETQYF

v_call: TRBV6-1
j_call: TRBJ2-2
clone_size: -
d_call: -
cdr3_nt: TGTGCCAGCAGTGAAACGGACAGCACCGGGGAGCTGTTTTTT
cdr3_aa: CASSETDSTGELFF

v_call: TRBV7-2
j_call: TRBJ2-1
clone_size: few
d_call: TRBD2
cdr3_nt: TGTGCCAGCAGCACCGCGGGGGGCACATACAATGAGCAGTTCTTC
cdr3_aa: CASSTAGGTYNEQFF

v_call: TRBV7-9
j_call: TRBJ2-7
clone_size: few
d_call: -
cdr3_nt: TGTTCCAGCAGCTCGGGGACCTACGAGCAGTACTTC
cdr3_aa: CSSSSGTYEQYF

v_call: TRBV2
j_call: TRBJ2-7
clone_size: few
d_call: -
cdr3_nt: TGTGCCAGCAGTGGGGCAGTCTCTAGCCTCTACGAGCAGTACTTC
cdr3_aa: CASSGAVSSLYEQYF

v_call: TRBV5-1
j_call: TRBJ1-3
clone_size: once
d_call: -
cdr3_nt: TGCGCCAGCAGCCCCAGGGGAAACTCTGGAAACACCATATATTTT
cdr3_aa: CASSPRGNSGNTIYF

v_call: TRBV4-1
j_call: TRBJ2-5
clone_size: -
d_call: TRBD2
cdr3_nt: TGCGCCAGCAGCCAAGGGGGACTAGATGGGGGAGAGACCCAGTACTTC
cdr3_aa: CASSQGGLDGGETQYF

v_call: TRBV19
j_call: TRBJ2-7
clone_size: -
d_call: TRBD1
cdr3_nt: TGTGCCAGTAGTGGACGACAGGGGGCTTCCTACGAGCAGTACTTC
cdr3_aa: CASSGRQGASYEQYF

v_call: TRBV19
j_call: TRBJ2-7
clone_size: -
d_call: TRBD1
cdr3_nt: TGTGCCAGTAGTAGCCAGACAGGGAATATCTACGAGCAGTACTTC
cdr3_aa: CASSSQTGNIYEQYF

v_call: TRBV12-2
j_call: TRBJ1-5
clone_size: once
d_call: -
cdr3_nt: TGTGCAAGTCGCTTAGGAGTAGTGGTGATTAGCAATCAGCCCCAGCATTTT
cdr3_aa: CASRLGVVVISNQPQHF

v_call: TRBV5-7
j_call: TRBJ2-2
clone_size: once
d_call: TRBD2
cdr3_nt: TGTGCCAGCAGGGTCGGACTAGCGCTAAACACCGGGGAGCTGTTTTTT
cdr3_aa: CASRVGLALNTGELFF

v_call: TRBV9
j_call: TRBJ1-4
clone_size: -
d_call: -
cdr3_nt: TGTGCCAGCAGCGTAGCCCCGACAGAGAATGAAAAACTGTTTTTT
cdr3_aa: CASSVAPTENEKLFF

v_call: TRBV6-1
j_call: TRBJ1-5
clone_size: few
d_call: -
cdr3_nt: TGTGCCAGCAGCCTCCGTAGCAATCAGCCCCAGCATTTT
cdr3_aa: CASSLRSNQPQHF

v_call: TRBV13
j_call: TRBJ2-3
clone_size: -
d_call: TRBD2
cdr3_nt: TGTGCCAGCAGCTGGCGGGAGGGCACAGATACGCAGTATTTT
cdr3_aa: CASSWREGTDTQYF

v_call: TRBV5-1
j_call: TRBJ1-2
clone_size: -
d_call: -
cdr3_nt: TGCGCCAGCAGCCACGGAACAGTAATAGGCTACACCTTC
cdr3_aa: CASSHGTVIGYTF

v_call: TRBV2
j_call: TRBJ2-5
clone_size: once
d_call: -
cdr3_nt: TGTGCCAGCAGTGAACTAGGTGGGGCGCTCCGAGAGACCCAGTACTTC
cdr3_aa: CASSELGGALRETQYF

v_call: TRBV25-1
j_call: TRBJ1-6
clone_size: few
d_call: TRBD1
cdr3_nt: TGTGCCAGCAGTGACCACAGGGGGGTTAATTCACCCCTCCACTTT
cdr3_aa: CASSDHRGVNSPLHF

v_call: TRBV11-3
j_call: TRBJ2-7
clone_size: -
d_call: -
cdr3_nt: TGTGCCAGCAGCTTAAGTGGCAGGGGATACGAGCAGTACTTC
cdr3_aa: CASSLSGRGYEQYF

v_call: TRBV7-8
j_call: TRBJ1-1
clone_size: -
d_call: -
cdr3_nt: TGTGCCAGCAGCTTAGTGGGGAGTGGCACTGAAGCTTTCTTT
cdr3_aa: CASSLVGSGTEAFF